This passage covers 26 T cell receptor beta chains from one sample sequenced in a study of blood T cell repertoires in COVID-19. Sequenced by immunoSEQ multiplex PCR; TCRdb stores in-frame clones only, minus some. The sample gives 240,000 or so clones, about 82% of which show up once; approximately 2.1% is in the top ten. Source material: PBMCs or T cells enriched from blood (not recorded which). The source of these receptors is a woman aged 50 to 65 who had recovered from COVID-19.

J is TRBJ1-5 and V is TRBV25-1; D is unresolved. The V gene lost 5 bases and the J gene lost 4 bases, with 9 bases spanning the gap. Germline V CDR1 and CDR2: MGHDK, SYGVNS. This CDR3 comprises 13 residues. The CDR3 protein is CASSPLGNQPQHF. The CDR3 DNA reads as TGTGCCAGCAGTCCACTAGGGAATCAGCCCCAGCATTTT.

The chain recombines TRBV15 with TRBJ1-2, with D perhaps matching TRBD1 (6 bases). The ends were cut back, 0 bases at V and 4 bases at J, with 9 bases in the middle. Germline CDR1 reads LNHNV; CDR2 reads YYDKDF (reference sequence). The CDR3 runs 14 residues. CDR3 loop: CATSREGGLYGYTF. The DNA for the CDR3 is TGTGCCACCAGCAGAGAGGGGGGGCTCTATGGCTACACCTTC.

The rearrangement joins TRBV28 to TRBJ2-1, with 12 bases that match TRBD1. Looked up from germline, CDR1 is MDHEN and CDR2 is SYDVKM. The CDR3 runs to 15 residues. V lost 6 bases to trimming and J lost 8 bases; unmatched junction nucleotides: 8. CDR3 amino acids: CASSSGGDRGHEQFF. CDR3 nucleotide sequence: TGTGCCAGCAGCAGCGGGGGGGACAGGGGGCATGAGCAGTTCTTC.

This chain uses TRBV19 with TRBJ1-4, with 12 nucleotides matching TRBD1. V dropped 3 bases and J dropped 0; count of bases not matched to a gene: 8. The CDR3 sequence is 19 residues long. Germline CDR1 LNHDA, CDR2 SQIVND (reference sequence). CDR3 region: CASSIARDRGHTTNEKLFF. CDR3 nucleotides: TGTGCCAGTAGTATCGCCCGGGACAGGGGGCACACAACTAATGAAAAACTGTTTTTT.

Only one count was recorded for this clone. V is TRBV7-9 and J is TRBJ1-1; a weak D match, TRBD1 (6 bases). There are 15 residues in the CDR3. Trimming cost V 5 bases and J 1 base, with 14 bases left between them. Germline V gene sequence: CDR1 SEHNR, CDR2 FQNEAQ (reference sequence). CDR3 sequence (DNA): TGTGCCAGCAGCCTACTCCGGACAGCGAACACTGAAGCTTTCTTT. Its protein product is CASSLLRTANTEAFF.

V is TRBV30 and J is TRBJ2-7; D perhaps matches TRBD1 (5 bases). V was shortened by 3 bases and J by 1 base, with 16 bases between the two germline ends. The germline gives CDR1 GTSNPN, CDR2 SVGIG (reference sequence). This CDR3 is built from 15 residues. CDR3 sequence reads: CAWRVAGRVSYEQYF. DNA of the CDR3: TGTGCCTGGAGGGTGGCCGGCAGGGTGTCCTACGAGCAGTACTTC.

The rearrangement links TRBV11-2 to TRBJ1-3, with a possible D match to TRBD1 (6 bases). V was clipped by 1 base and J by 1 base, with 11 bases between them. The CDR3 is 16 amino acids. Looked up from germline, CDR1 is SGHAT and CDR2 is FQNNGV. The CDR3 coding sequence is TGTGCCAGCAGCTTAGCAGGGGCAGTGTCTGGAAACACCATATATTTT. Its translation: CASSLAGAVSGNTIYF. Combining the CDR3 with reference TRBV11-2 and TRBJ1-3 gives the whole variable domain EAGVAQSPRYKIIEKRQSVAFWCNPISGHATLYWYQQILGQGPKLLIQFQNNGVVDDSQLPKDRFSAERLKGVDSTLKIQPAKLEDSAVYLCASSLAGAVSGNTIYFGEGSWLTVV.

The rearrangement joins TRBV28 to TRBJ2-7, with D maybe TRBD1 (5 bases). The CDR3 length is 11 residues. Germline V gives CDR1 MDHEN, CDR2 SYDVKM. V lost 5 bases and J lost 6, with 8 bases in between. CDR3 residues: CASSPGLEQYF. The CDR3 region has the DNA TGTGCCAGCAGTCCAGGGCTCGAGCAGTACTTC. The whole variable domain, remainder taken from reference TRBV28 and TRBJ2-7, is DVKVTQSSRYLVKRTGEKVFLECVQDMDHENMFWYRQDPGLGLRLIYFSYDVKMKEKGDIPEGYSVSREKKERFSLILESASTNQTSMYLCASSPGLEQYFGPGTRLTVT.

The gene calls are TRBV4-3 and TRBJ2-1; TRBD2 matches at 14 bases. This CDR3 has 15 residues. J lost 8 bases, V lost 6 bases, and 6 bases had no gene match. Germline loops: CDR1 LGHNA, CDR2 YSLEER. The chain's CDR3 is CASRRLAGGSDEQFF. The CDR3 nucleotides read TGCGCCAGCAGACGACTAGCGGGAGGGAGTGATGAGCAGTTCTTC.

This chain connects TRBV18 to TRBJ1-2; possible D gene TRBD1, 6 bases. V was clipped by 6 bases and J by 4 bases, with 12 bases between them. CDR1 is KGHSH and CDR2 is LQKENI in the germline V gene. The CDR3 totals 13 residues. The CDR3 DNA reads as TGTGCCAGCTCCCAACAGGGCTTCTATGGCTACACCTTC. It translates to CASSQQGFYGYTF.

The chain uses TRBV7-9 and TRBJ2-3, with a possible D match to TRBD2 (6 bases). V shed 1 base and J shed 6 bases, with 14 bases lying between them. The germline V gene has CDR1 SEHNR and CDR2 FQNEAQ (reference sequence). This CDR3 comprises 15 residues. The CDR3 loop reads CASSLGARLVDTQYF. CDR3 sequence (DNA): TGTGCCAGCAGCTTAGGGGCCCGACTAGTTGATACGCAGTATTTT.

This sequence joins TRBV11-2 and TRBJ2-2; TRBD2 agrees at 8 bases. V lost 0 bases to trimming and J lost 7 bases; unmatched junction nucleotides: 10. The CDR3 contains 17 residues. The germline V gene encodes CDR1 SGHAT and CDR2 FQNNGV. The CDR3 spells CASSLDPRGLVSGELFF. The DNA for the CDR3 is TGTGCCAGCAGCTTAGACCCTAGGGGACTAGTTAGCGGGGAGCTGTTTTTT.

The chain carries TRBV19 and TRBJ2-7; 7 nucleotides agree with TRBD2. The length of the CDR3 is 15 residues. J lost 0 bases, V lost 2 bases, and 4 bases had no gene match. The germline gives CDR1 LNHDA, CDR2 SQIVND (reference sequence). The CDR3 region is CASSIFGGTSYEQYF. The CDR3 coding sequence is TGTGCCAGTAGTATATTCGGGGGGACCTCCTACGAGCAGTACTTC.

The V and J genes are TRBV7-9 and TRBJ1-4; TRBD1 matches at 10 bases. CDR3 length: 15 residues. The trim removed 5 bases at V and 5 bases at J, leaving 5 bases unmatched. Germline-derived CDR1 and CDR2 are SEHNR and FQNEAQ (reference sequence). In nucleotides, the CDR3 is TGTGCCAGCAGCATCCGGGACAGGGGAAATGAAAAACTGTTTTTT. The encoded protein is CASSIRDRGNEKLFF.

Written as DNA, the CDR3 is TGTGCCAGTACGGACCGAAGACAGGTCAAAAATTCACCCCTCCACTTT. Protein: CASTDRRQVKNSPLHF. The chain recombines TRBV19 with TRBJ1-6; D possibly corresponds to TRBD1 (6 bases). The CDR3 has 16 amino acids. The germline CDR1 and CDR2 sequences are LNHDA and SQIVND (reference sequence). The ends were cut back, 7 bases at V and 7 bases at J, with 20 bases in the middle.

This clone was recorded a few times. V usage is TRBV18 and J usage is TRBJ1-5; maybe TRBD1 (5 bases). This CDR3 spans 17 amino acids. Per germline, CDR1 KGHSH and CDR2 LQKENI. The V gene lost 1 base and the J gene lost 1 base, with 14 bases spanning the gap. The CDR3 DNA reads TGTGCCAGCTCACCACTTTCAGTTGCAGGGAGCAATCAGCCCCAGCATTTT. Its protein is CASSPLSVAGSNQPQHF.

V is TRBV21-1 and J is TRBJ1-2; no DNA check was done on the table's D call, TRBD1. TRBV21-1 is tagged as a pseudogene. This CDR3 contains 17 residues. The CDR3 nucleotides read TGTGCCAGCAGCAAACCCGAAGACAGGGGATTAGACTATGGCTACACCTTC. Translation: CASSKPEDRGLDYGYTF.

The rearrangement links TRBV7-2 to TRBJ1-1, with 7 bases identical to TRBD1. The CDR3 contains 13 residues. After removal of 5 bases from V and 6 bases from J, the junction contained 6 bases not matched to a gene. The germline gives CDR1 SGHTA, CDR2 FQGNSA. This CDR3 is CASSPRTGAEAFF. CDR3 bases: TGTGCCAGCAGCCCGAGGACAGGCGCTGAAGCTTTCTTT.

This chain links TRBV30 with TRBJ2-1, with 11 bases fitting TRBD2. The CDR3 runs to 14 residues. Trimming at V came to 1 base and at J to 6 bases, leaving 2 bases not matched to a gene. CDR1 and CDR2 from the germline V gene are GTSNPN and SVGIG (reference sequence). The CDR3 region has the DNA TGTGCCTGGAGTGGACTAGCGGGGATCAATGAGCAGTTCTTC. It codes for CAWSGLAGINEQFF.

The chain links TRBV28 to TRBJ2-2; D unclear. This CDR3 has 12 residues. CDR1 is MDHEN, CDR2 SYDVKM, per germline. V shed 4 bases and J shed 7 bases, with 7 bases lying between them. CDR3 coding DNA: TGTGCCAGCAGTTCCTCGTTCGGGGAGCTGTTTTTT. Translating gives CASSSSFGELFF.

This chain joins TRBV4-2 and TRBJ2-6; D unresolved. V lost 1 base to trimming and J lost 0 bases, with 13 bases between them. Germline V CDR1 and CDR2: LGHNA, YNFKEQ. This CDR3 has 18 amino acids. The CDR3 DNA is TGTGCCAGCAGCCAAGCTTCCTCCGAGAGCTCTGGGGCCAACGTCCTGACTTTC. It yields the protein CASSQASSESSGANVLTF.

V and J are TRBV27 and TRBJ1-6, with TRBD1 as a possible D gene (6 bases). V was trimmed by 3 bases and J by 13 bases, leaving 16 bases between them. From germline, CDR1 is MNHEY and CDR2 SMNVEV (reference sequence). This CDR3 spans 14 amino acids. The CDR3 DNA sequence: TGTGCCAGCAGTTTGCGGCAGGGGCTGTCGCCCCTCCACTTT. This codes for CASSLRQGLSPLHF.

V and J are TRBV2 and TRBJ2-1; TRBD1 matches at 7 bases. Unmatched junction bases numbered 10, after V lost 2 bases and J lost 3 bases. The V gene's germline CDR1 is SNHLY and CDR2 FYNNEI. This CDR3 is built from 17 residues. For the CDR3, the DNA is TGTGCCAGCAGTGAAAGGGCATTCCGGGACAGCTACAATGAGCAGTTCTTC. Translating it yields CASSERAFRDSYNEQFF.

The rearrangement uses TRBV6-5 and TRBJ1-1, with a weak D call TRBD1 (5 bases). V lost 5 bases and J lost 2, with 12 bases in between. This CDR3 region has 14 residues. The germline V gene has CDR1 MNHEY and CDR2 SVGAGI. As DNA, the CDR3 is TGTGCCAGCAGTCTCACCGGGGGAAACACTGAAGCTTTCTTT. It is translated as CASSLTGGNTEAFF.

This clone was recorded a few times. The rearrangement links TRBV9 to TRBJ2-2; D unclear. The V gene lost 4 bases and the J gene lost 5 bases, with 6 bases spanning the gap. The CDR3 runs to 12 residues. CDR1 is SGDLS and CDR2 is YYNGEE in the germline V gene. The DNA of the CDR3 is TGTGCCAGCAGCTTCAGTACCGGGGAGCTGTTTTTT. Translating gives CASSFSTGELFF.

The gene calls are TRBV15 and TRBJ1-5; no clear D. The germline CDR1 and CDR2 sequences are LNHNV and YYDKDF (reference sequence). Trimming took off 4 bases at V and 1 base at J, with 11 bases between the two ends. The CDR3 totals 15 residues. In DNA, the CDR3 is TGTGCCACCAGCAAGGGAGACGTAAGCAATCAGCCCCAGCATTTT. Amino acid sequence: CATSKGDVSNQPQHF.